The 21 T cell receptor beta chains presented below share a single source sample, sequenced in a study of regulatory T cells in long-lasting Graves disease. The time point: newly diagnosed GD, antithyroid drugs for less than 3 months. PBMC RNA served as the TCR library source. Building the TCR beta libraries relied on iRepertoire HTBI primers, and CDR3 regions underwent Arm-PCR. Using its own MiXCR run on the multiplex PCR reads, TCRdb lists one record per CDR3 protein. Of 400,000 to 650,000 distinct CDR3 sequences listed, about 15% are singletons. These data also formed part of another study, on T cells in Graves' hyperthyroidism and ophthalmopathy.

This specimen consisted of peripheral blood mononuclear cells (PBMCs), obtained at new diagnosis, from a patient treated with antithyroid drugs. Receptor source: a woman aged 35-65 years with Graves disease.

This clonotype has at least ten counts. The chain joins TRBV7-9 to TRBJ2-1; D possibly uses TRBD1 or TRBD2 (5 bases each). CDR3 length: 14 amino acids. Germline V gene sequence: CDR1 SEHNR, CDR2 FQNEAQ (reference sequence). The V and J ends lost 3 bases and 3 bases respectively, with 9 bases between them. CDR3 DNA sequence: TGTGCCAGCAGCTTGGGGACCCTCTACAATGAGCAGTTCTTC. Residues: CASSLGTLYNEQFF.

The genes are TRBV15 and TRBJ2-1, with 14 nucleotides matching TRBD2. V lost 0 bases, J lost 10 bases, and 5 bases stayed unmatched. The germline CDR1 and CDR2 sequences are LNHNV and YYDKDF (reference sequence). The length of the CDR3 is 16 residues. In nucleotides, the CDR3 is TGTGCCACCAGCAGAGATGGGACTAGCGGGGGATGGGAGCAGTTCTTC. Translated: CATSRDGTSGGWEQFF. Looking up the rest from reference TRBV15 and TRBJ2-1 gives the full variable domain: DAMVIQNPRYQVTQFGKPVTLSCSQTLNHNVMYWYQQKSSQAPKLLFHYYDKDFNNEADTPDNFQSRRPNTSFCFLDIRSPGLGDTAMYLCATSRDGTSGGWEQFFGPGTRLTVL.

This clonotype was observed at least ten times. V and J are TRBV5-4 and TRBJ2-5, with 7 bases matching TRBD1. There are 17 residues in the CDR3. Germline V lookup: CDR1 SGHNT, CDR2 YYREEE (reference sequence). V lost 0 bases to trimming and J lost 5 bases; unmatched junction nucleotides: 13. In nucleotides, the CDR3 is TGTGCCAGCAGCTTGGTGGGGGAAGGGGGCGCTTCGGAGACCCAGTACTTC. It specifies CASSLVGEGGASETQYF.

V gene TRBV10-3 combines with J gene TRBJ1-2, with TRBD1 as a possible D gene (6 bases). V shed 8 bases and J shed 4 bases, with 17 bases lying between them. The germline CDR1 and CDR2 sequences are ENHRY and SYGVKD. The CDR3 has 14 amino acids. CDR3 sequence (DNA): TGTGCCATCCGAAACGGGCAGGACAGCTATGGCTACACCTTC. Translated: CAIRNGQDSYGYTF.

V is TRBV29-1 and J is TRBJ2-1, with D unclear. The germline CDR1 and CDR2 sequences are SQVTM and ANQGSEA. The CDR3 length is 11 residues. Trimming removed 4 bases at V and 9 bases at J, with 10 bases between. CDR3 loop: CSVGKTGEQFF. The CDR3 DNA reads TGCAGCGTTGGAAAGACCGGTGAGCAGTTCTTC.

This clonotype was counted ten times or more. This chain connects TRBV12-5 to TRBJ2-3; unclear D gene. Trimming stripped 1 base from V and 0 bases from J, with 2 bases between. Germline V gene lookup returns CDR1 LGHNT and CDR2 FRNRAP. The CDR3 extends over 13 amino acids. The CDR3 DNA follows: TGTGCTAGTGGTTTGGACAGCACAGATACGCAGTATTTT. Translated: CASGLDSTDTQYF.

The sample holds a few counts of this clonotype. The chain is built from TRBV6-2 or TRBV6-3 and TRBJ1-1; TRBD1 matches 7 bases. The CDR3 extends over 15 amino acids. Per germline, CDR1 MNHEY and CDR2 SVGEGT. V was pared by 7 bases and J by 1 base, with 9 bases of the junction left unmatched. CDR3 nucleotides: TGTGCCAGCAATGCCGCCGGGACAGAGAACACTGAAGCTTTCTTT. Its translation: CASNAAGTENTEAFF.

This clonotype was counted many times. This chain joins TRBV18 and TRBJ2-1, with 12 bases that match TRBD2. The CDR3 has 15 amino acids. Unmatched junction bases numbered 8, after V lost 6 bases and J lost 8 bases. Per the germline V gene, CDR1 is KGHSH and CDR2 is LQKENI. The CDR3 DNA reads as TGTGCCAGCTCCCTAGCGGGGGGGCCGAGTGATGAGCAGTTCTTC. Protein: CASSLAGGPSDEQFF.

The sample holds many counts of this clonotype. This chain uses TRBV4-1 with TRBJ2-7; 9 bases are a match to TRBD2. This CDR3 region has 14 residues. J was trimmed by 5 bases and V by 1 base; bases with no gene match: 3. Germline V gives CDR1 MGHRA, CDR2 YSYEKL. The CDR3 bases are TGCGCCAGCAGCCAAGTGGGCGGGAGGGACGAGCAGTACTTC. This encodes CASSQVGGRDEQYF.

To note about this clonotype: The likely explanation is a read error, given a far larger clone one base away. V is TRBV11-2 and J is TRBJ2-1; D is unclear. The germline V gene encodes CDR1 SGHAT and CDR2 FQNNGV. The CDR3 has 11 residues. The CDR3 region has the DNA TGTGCCAGAAGCTTATTGGGCGAGCAGTTCTTC. Its protein is CARSLLGEQFF.

The chain employs TRBV12-3 or TRBV12-4 and TRBJ1-2; D may be TRBD1 (5 bases). The length of the CDR3 is 14 residues. V was cut by 3 bases and J by 7 bases, with 15 bases left in between. CDR3 sequence (DNA): TGTGCCAGCAGTTTGTTTGACAGCGCTGGTGGCTACACCTTC. It encodes CASSLFDSAGGYTF.

This clonotype was seen at least ten times. This sequence joins TRBV27 and TRBJ2-7; tentative D call: TRBD1 (5 bases). This CDR3 has 15 amino acids. Germline values: CDR1 MNHEY, CDR2 SMNVEV (reference sequence). V gave up 1 base and J gave up 2 bases, with 12 bases separating them. The CDR3 sequence: CASSLFLGDTYEQYF. CDR3 nucleotide sequence: TGTGCCAGCAGTTTATTCCTAGGGGATACCTACGAGCAGTACTTC.

This clonotype was seen at least ten times. CDR3 nucleotides: TGTGCCAGCAGTTTAAACCCACTGGGGGGTTTCTTT. This gives the protein CASSLNPLGGFF. The V gene is TRBV12-3 or TRBV12-4, the J gene TRBJ1-1; possibly TRBD1 for D (5 bases). This CDR3 spans 12 amino acids. V gave up 2 bases and J gave up 13 bases, with 14 bases separating them.

CDR3 sequence (DNA): TGCGCCAGCAGGAAGACAGGGACCCACGAGCAGTACTTC. Translating it yields CASRKTGTHEQYF. The chain is built from TRBV5-1 and TRBJ2-7, with TRBD1 matching over 7 bases. There are 13 residues in the CDR3. V lost 5 bases and J lost 5; bases outside the gene matches: 7. CDR1 and CDR2 (germline): SGHRS, YFSETQ. Full variable domain (missing parts from reference TRBV5-1 and TRBJ2-7): KAGVTQTPRYLIKTRGQQVTLSCSPISGHRSVSWYQQTPGQGLQFLFEYFSETQRNKGNFPGRFSGRQFSNSRSEMNVSTLELGDSALYLCASRKTGTHEQYFGPGTRLTVT.

This rearrangement joins TRBV2 to TRBJ2-5, with 11 bases identical to TRBD2. V dropped 7 bases and J dropped 11; count of bases not matched to a gene: 15. The germline V gene has CDR1 SNHLY and CDR2 FYNNEI. This CDR3 is built from 15 residues. The CDR3 coding sequence is TGTGCCAGCACCTGGGGTCTAGCGGGGGGAGATGAGCAGTACTTC. This gives the protein CASTWGLAGGDEQYF.

V gene TRBV20-1 combines with J gene TRBJ2-3; 8 bases align to TRBD2. The CDR3 sequence is 14 residues long. Trimming cost V 1 base and J 4 bases; bases outside gene matches: 4. CDR1 DFQATT and CDR2 SNEGSKA come from the germline V gene (reference sequence). CDR3 in amino acids: CSARAPGGPDTQYF. For the CDR3, the DNA is TGCAGTGCTAGAGCCCCGGGGGGGCCAGATACGCAGTATTTT.

The gene calls are TRBV7-6 and TRBJ1-1; perhaps TRBD1 as D (6 bases). Trimming stripped 1 base from V and 1 base from J, with 13 bases between. The CDR3 totals 16 residues. The germline CDR1 and CDR2 sequences are SGHVS and FNYEAQ. The CDR3: CASSLGTASSNTEAFF. CDR3 DNA: TGTGCCAGCAGCTTAGGGACAGCAAGTTCGAACACTGAAGCTTTCTTT.

This clonotype was counted a few times. The rearrangement links TRBV11-2 to TRBJ2-6; perhaps TRBD1 as D (5 bases). In germline, CDR1 is SGHAT, CDR2 FQNNGV. V was trimmed by 5 bases and J by 0 bases, leaving 11 bases between them. The CDR3 spans 16 residues. This CDR3 is CASSPRVSSGANVLTF. The DNA of the CDR3 is TGTGCCAGCAGCCCCAGGGTCAGCTCTGGGGCCAACGTCCTGACTTTC. Looking up the rest from reference TRBV11-2 and TRBJ2-6 gives the full variable domain: EAGVAQSPRYKIIEKRQSVAFWCNPISGHATLYWYQQILGQGPKLLIQFQNNGVVDDSQLPKDRFSAERLKGVDSTLKIQPAKLEDSAVYLCASSPRVSSGANVLTFGAGSRLTVL.

At least ten counts were recorded for this clonotype. The genes are TRBV11-2 and TRBJ1-6; D not certain. Trimming shortened V by 4 bases and J by 4 bases, and 17 bases separated the two germline ends. The germline V gene encodes CDR1 SGHAT and CDR2 FQNNGV. CDR3 size: 17 residues. CDR3 protein: CASSWAANRNYNSPLHF. The CDR3 DNA is TGTGCCAGCAGCTGGGCAGCGAACCGAAATTATAATTCACCCCTCCACTTT.

This clonotype was seen a handful of times. The V gene is TRBV7-9, the J gene TRBJ2-1, with 9 bases identical to TRBD2. Per the germline V gene, CDR1 is SEHNR and CDR2 is FQNEAQ (reference sequence). The CDR3 runs to 16 residues. The V gene end was trimmed by 5 bases and the J gene end by 4 bases; junction bases not matched to a gene: 9. CDR3 coding DNA: TGTGCCAGCAGCCGTTCTAGCGGGGAATTTTACAATGAGCAGTTCTTC. The encoded protein is CASSRSSGEFYNEQFF.

The table lists this clonotype with many counts. The V and J genes are TRBV4-1 and TRBJ1-1; a possible D gene is TRBD1 (5 bases). The CDR3 contains 14 residues. Between the trimmed V and J ends, which lost 6 bases and 1 base, there was a span of 12 bases. Germline-derived CDR1 and CDR2 are MGHRA and YSYEKL. This CDR3 is CASRRGGGNTEAFF. CDR3 bases: TGCGCCAGCAGACGCGGGGGGGGGAACACTGAAGCTTTCTTT.